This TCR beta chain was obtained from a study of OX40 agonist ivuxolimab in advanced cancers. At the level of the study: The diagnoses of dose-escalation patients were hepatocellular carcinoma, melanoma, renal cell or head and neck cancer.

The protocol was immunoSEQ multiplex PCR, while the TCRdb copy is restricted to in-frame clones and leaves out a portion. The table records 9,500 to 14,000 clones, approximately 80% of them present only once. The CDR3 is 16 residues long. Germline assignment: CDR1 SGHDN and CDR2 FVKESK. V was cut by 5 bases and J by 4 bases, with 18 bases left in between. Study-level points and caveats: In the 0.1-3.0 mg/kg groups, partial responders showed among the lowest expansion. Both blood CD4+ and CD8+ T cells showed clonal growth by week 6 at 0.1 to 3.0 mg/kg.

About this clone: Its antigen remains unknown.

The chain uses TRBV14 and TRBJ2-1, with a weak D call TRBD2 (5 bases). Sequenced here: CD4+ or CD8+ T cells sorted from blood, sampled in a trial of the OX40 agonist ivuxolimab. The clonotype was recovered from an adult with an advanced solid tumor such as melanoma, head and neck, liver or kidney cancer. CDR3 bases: TGTGCCAGCAGCTCTACCCGGGCAGGCGGGTACAATGAGCAGTTCTTC. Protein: CASSSTRAGGYNEQFF. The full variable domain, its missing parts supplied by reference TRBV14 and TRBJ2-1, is EAGVTQFPSHSVIEKGQTVTLRCDPISGHDNLYWYRRVMGKEIKFLLHFVKESKQDESGMPNNRFLAERTGGTYSTLKVQPAELEDSGVYFCASSSTRAGGYNEQFFGPGTRLTVL.